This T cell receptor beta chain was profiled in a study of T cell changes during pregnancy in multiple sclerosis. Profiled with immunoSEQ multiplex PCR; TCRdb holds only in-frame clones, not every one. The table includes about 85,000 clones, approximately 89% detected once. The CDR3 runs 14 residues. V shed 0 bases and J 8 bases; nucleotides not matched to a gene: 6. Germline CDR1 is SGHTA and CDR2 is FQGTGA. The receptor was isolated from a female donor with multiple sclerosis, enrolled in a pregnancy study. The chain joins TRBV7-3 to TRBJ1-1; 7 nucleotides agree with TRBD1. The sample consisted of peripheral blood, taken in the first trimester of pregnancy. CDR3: CASSLTKGAGEAFF. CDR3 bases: TGTGCCAGCAGCTTAACGAAGGGGGCAGGGGAAGCTTTCTTT.